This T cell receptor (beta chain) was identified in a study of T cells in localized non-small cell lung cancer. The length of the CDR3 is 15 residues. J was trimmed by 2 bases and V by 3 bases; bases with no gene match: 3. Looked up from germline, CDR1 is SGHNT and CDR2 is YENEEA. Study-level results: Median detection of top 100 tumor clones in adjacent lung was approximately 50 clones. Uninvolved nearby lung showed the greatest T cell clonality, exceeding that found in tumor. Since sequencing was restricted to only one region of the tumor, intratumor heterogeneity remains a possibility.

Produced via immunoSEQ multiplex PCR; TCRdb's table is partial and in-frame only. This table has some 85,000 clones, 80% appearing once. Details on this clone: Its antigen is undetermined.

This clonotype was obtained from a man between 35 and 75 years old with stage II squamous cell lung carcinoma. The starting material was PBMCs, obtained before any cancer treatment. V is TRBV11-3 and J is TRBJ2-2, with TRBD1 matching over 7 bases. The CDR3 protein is CASSFRTGNTGELFF. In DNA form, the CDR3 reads TGTGCCAGCAGCTTTAGGACAGGAAACACCGGGGAGCTGTTTTTT. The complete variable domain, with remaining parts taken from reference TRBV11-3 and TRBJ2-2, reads EAGVVQSPRYKIIEKKQPVAFWCNPISGHNTLYWYLQNLGQGPELLIRYENEEAVDDSQLPKDRFSAERLKGVDSTLKIQPAELGDSAVYLCASSFRTGNTGELFFGEGSRLTVL.